Listed below are T cell receptor beta chains from one sample, sequenced in a study of T cells in localized non-small cell lung cancer. Clones were read by immunoSEQ multiplex PCR, and TCRdb kept only the in-frame ones, dropping some. The sample holds 75,000 to 90,000 clones, almost 85% seen once. The material sequenced was peripheral blood, taken before any cancer treatment. Every receptor here comes from a man between 35 and 75 years old with stage I lung adenocarcinoma. Both conserved end residues are part of each CDR3. The D gene is left open where the match is weak. Not all rows give a size; the values are once, few, many and, for expanded clones, a class.

d_call j_call clone_size v_call cdr3_aa cdr3_nt
NA TRBJ2-7 NA TRBV27 CASSLVKGYEQYF TGTGCCAGCAGTCTCGTCAAGGGGTACGAGCAGTACTTC
NA TRBJ1-1 NA TRBV19 CASSRGKDGEAFF TGTGCCAGTAGTAGGGGGAAAGATGGTGAAGCTTTCTTT
NA TRBJ2-5 NA TRBV2 CATTIGGLGETQYF TGTGCCACCACAATAGGGGGGCTTGGAGAGACCCAGTACTTC
NA TRBJ2-5 few TRBV28 CASSFGAKETQYF TGTGCCAGCAGTTTCGGCGCGAAAGAGACCCAGTACTTC
NA TRBJ2-2 NA TRBV11-2 CASSLDWEPGELFF TGTGCCAGCAGCTTAGATTGGGAACCCGGGGAGCTGTTTTTT
NA TRBJ2-3 NA TRBV28 CASSPQGSSTDTQYF TGTGCCAGCAGTCCGCAGGGGTCTAGCACAGATACGCAGTATTTT
NA TRBJ1-2 NA TRBV7-8 CASSPRTSGVGYGYTF TGTGCCAGCAGCCCAAGGACCTCGGGGGTAGGCTATGGCTACACCTTC
NA TRBJ2-7 NA TRBV7-8 CASSLGPRDYEQYF TGTGCCAGCAGCTTAGGTCCGAGAGACTACGAGCAGTACTTC
NA TRBJ2-1 NA TRBV29-1 CSVALKYNTINEQFF TGCAGCGTTGCGTTGAAATACAATACAATCAATGAGCAGTTCTTC
NA TRBJ1-3 NA TRBV4-3 CASSQEPFSGNTIYF TGCGCCAGCAGCCAAGAACCCTTCTCTGGAAACACCATATATTTT
TRBD2 TRBJ2-1 few TRBV19 CASSRLAGGLLEQFF TGTGCCAGTAGTAGGCTAGCGGGAGGGCTCCTTGAGCAGTTCTTC
NA TRBJ1-1 few TRBV5-6 CASSLYGRMNTEAFF TGTGCCAGCAGCTTGTACGGGAGAATGAACACTGAAGCTTTCTTT
TRBD1 TRBJ2-7 NA TRBV11-2 CASSLGQGAWEQYF TGTGCCAGCAGCTTAGGACAGGGGGCTTGGGAGCAGTACTTC
NA TRBJ1-3 NA TRBV6-5 CASRLTGSGGNTIYF TGTGCCAGCAGACTTACAGGGTCCGGGGGAAACACCATATATTTT
NA TRBJ2-7 NA TRBV9 CASSAPTVTWGEINEQYF TGTGCCAGCAGCGCTCCAACGGTGACGTGGGGCGAAATAAACGAGCAGTACTTC
TRBD1 TRBJ2-7 NA TRBV6-1 CATRDRATYEQYF TGTGCCACCCGGGACAGAGCTACCTACGAGCAGTACTTC
NA TRBJ1-1 NA TRBV27 CASSTLGNTEAFF TGTGCCAGCAGTACCCTAGGGAACACTGAAGCTTTCTTT
TRBD1 TRBJ1-4 NA TRBV27 CASRTGGSNEKLFF TGTGCCAGCAGGACAGGGGGTTCTAATGAAAAACTGTTTTTT
TRBD2 TRBJ2-4 NA TRBV7-9 CASSQRTSGREDIQYF TGTGCCAGCAGCCAGAGGACTAGCGGGAGGGAGGACATTCAGTACTTC
NA TRBJ1-3 NA TRBV27 CASSLFPYPDSGNTIYF TGTGCCAGCAGTTTATTTCCCTACCCGGACTCTGGAAACACCATATATTTT
TRBD2 TRBJ2-2 NA TRBV9 CASSLGLAGSAGTGELFF TGTGCCAGCAGCCTAGGACTAGCTGGTTCGGCGGGCACCGGGGAGCTGTTTTTT
NA TRBJ2-1 NA TRBV23-1 CASSQWPRWMADYNEQFF TGCGCCAGCAGTCAATGGCCCCGCTGGATGGCCGACTACAATGAGCAGTTCTTC
NA TRBJ2-2 NA TRBV10-2 CASRESGSRAGELFF TGCGCCAGCAGAGAAAGCGGGTCAAGGGCCGGGGAGCTGTTTTTT
NA TRBJ1-1 NA TRBV7-2 CASSPTSPTEAFF TGTGCCAGCAGCCCGACAAGCCCCACTGAAGCTTTCTTT
NA TRBJ1-1 NA TRBV19 CASSIEKRTEAFF TGTGCCAGTAGTATAGAGAAGAGGACTGAAGCTTTCTTT
TRBD1 TRBJ1-3 NA TRBV5-8 CASSARQQGPGNTIYF TGTGCCAGCAGCGCACGCCAACAGGGGCCTGGAAACACCATATATTTT
TRBD2 TRBJ2-3 NA TRBV6-1 CAGSGGHTDTQYF TGTGCCGGTAGCGGGGGTCACACAGATACGCAGTATTTT
NA TRBJ1-1 NA TRBV25-1 CASIGGPNTEAFF TGTGCCAGCATCGGGGGGCCCAACACTGAAGCTTTCTTT
NA TRBJ1-2 NA TRBV5-8 CASSLAPTSYGYTF TGTGCCAGCAGCTTGGCCCCTACCAGCTATGGCTACACCTTC
NA TRBJ1-4 NA TRBV28 CASLTGNNEKLFF TGTGCCAGTCTGACAGGAAATAATGAAAAACTGTTTTTT
NA TRBJ1-5 NA TRBV7-2 CASSSGQPNQPQHF TGTGCCAGCAGCTCAGGACAGCCCAATCAGCCCCAGCATTTT
TRBD2 TRBJ2-3 NA TRBV7-6 CASSLVLAGGTSTDTQYF TGTGCCAGCAGCTTAGTACTAGCGGGAGGGACTAGCACAGATACGCAGTATTTT
TRBD2 TRBJ2-7 NA TRBV5-1 CASSLTSDYEQYF TGCGCCAGCAGCTTGACTAGCGACTACGAGCAGTACTTC
TRBD1 TRBJ2-2 NA TRBV18 CASSPGTEDTGELFF TGTGCCAGCTCACCAGGGACAGAGGACACCGGGGAGCTGTTTTTT
NA TRBJ2-7 NA TRBV15 CATSRDMTDEQYF TGTGCCACCAGCAGAGATATGACGGACGAGCAGTACTTC
NA TRBJ1-1 NA TRBV10-1 CASSESREDLNTEAFF TGCGCCAGCAGTGAGTCGAGGGAGGACCTGAACACTGAAGCTTTCTTT
TRBD1 TRBJ1-1 NA TRBV7-9 CASSLGAGGTGDSLGAFF TGTGCCAGCAGCTTAGGGGCAGGGGGCACAGGGGACAGTTTGGGTGCTTTCTTT
NA TRBJ2-5 NA TRBV11-2 CASSPDRSQETQYF TGTGCCAGCAGCCCCGACAGATCTCAAGAGACCCAGTACTTC
NA TRBJ2-1 NA TRBV6-6 CASTGRGLQSGNEQFF TGTGCCAGCACCGGGCGGGGCTTGCAAAGCGGCAATGAGCAGTTCTTC
TRBD1 TRBJ2-7 once TRBV2 CASREGADEQYF TGTGCCAGCAGAGAGGGGGCGGACGAGCAGTACTTC
NA TRBJ2-1 NA TRBV4-1 CASSHGKGDISYNEQFF TGCGCCAGCAGCCACGGAAAGGGCGATATCTCCTACAATGAGCAGTTCTTC
NA TRBJ1-5 NA TRBV29-1 CSVGLSNSNQPQHF TGCAGCGTTGGTCTCAGCAATAGCAATCAGCCCCAGCATTTT
NA TRBJ2-3 NA TRBV28 CASSSPTDTQYF TGTGCCAGCAGTTCCCCCACAGATACGCAGTATTTT